This T cell receptor beta chain stems from a study of PD-L1 blockade in urothelial cancer. Study details: Blood underwent analysis 3 weeks (second dose) and 6 weeks after treatment began. There were a median of about 150,000 T cells in blood samples.

V was cut by 6 bases and J by 7 bases, with 19 bases left in between. From germline, CDR1 is MDHEN and CDR2 SYDVKM. The CDR3 runs to 15 residues. Using immunoSEQ multiplex PCR, the repertoire was profiled, and TCRdb retains in-frame clones only, with some absent. The data show fewer than 75,000 clones, roughly 90% seen once. Described time point: pretreatment peripheral blood. The chain recombines TRBV28 with TRBJ1-5; the D gene is possibly TRBD1 (5 bases). The receptor was isolated from a man between 65 and 85 years old with urothelial cancer. The sample here was PBMCs, taken around atezolizumab (anti-PD-L1) treatment. The CDR3 nucleotides read TGTGCCAGCAGCACCAGGTTGGGGCTACGGCAGCCCCAGCATTTT. It translates to CASSTRLGLRQPQHF.